The source of this TCR beta chain is a study of identical twins. V was clipped by 2 bases and J by 2 bases; unmatched bases: 3. CDR1 is SGHTA and CDR2 is FQGNSA in the germline V gene. The CDR3 contains 14 residues. This clonotype has at least ten counts. MiXCR was run by TCRdb on the 5' RACE reads, yielding one entry per CDR3 protein. The sample lists under 250,000 distinct CDR3 sequences; about 13% were seen once. The data were also submitted as part of a second study, on yellow fever vaccine responses in identical twins.

The source material was memory (CD45RO+) T cells sorted from blood. This sequence was found in a woman aged 18-29 years in good health. V gene TRBV7-2 combines with J gene TRBJ2-7; 7 bases agree with TRBD2. The CDR3 nucleotides read TGTGCCAGCAGCTTATCCGGACTAGCCTACGAGCAGTACTTC. This gives the protein CASSLSGLAYEQYF. Full variable domain (remainder filled in from reference TRBV7-2 and TRBJ2-7): GAGVSQSPSNKVTEKGKDVELRCDPISGHTALYWYRQSLGQGLEFLIYFQGNSAPDKSGLPSDRFSAERTGGSVSTLTIQRTQQEDSAVYLCASSLSGLAYEQYFGPGTRLTVT.